This T cell receptor (beta chain) was captured by sequencing in a study of blood T cell repertoires in COVID-19. The CDR3 contains 15 residues. CDR1 and CDR2 (germline): LGHNA, YSLEER. V shed 4 bases and J 4 bases; nucleotides not matched to a gene: 4. Clones were read by immunoSEQ multiplex PCR, and TCRdb kept only the in-frame ones, dropping some. This sample yields 25,000 to 30,000 clones, of which roughly 87% are seen a single time; about a sixth belongs to the top ten. The origin of this receptor is a human donor in a cohort sampled during active COVID-19. What was sequenced was peripheral blood. The genes are TRBV4-3 and TRBJ1-4; 9 bases are shared with TRBD1. The CDR3 nucleotides read TGCGCCAGCAGCCCCAGACAGGGGGGTAATGAAAAACTGTTTTTT. Translated, it gives CASSPRQGGNEKLFF.